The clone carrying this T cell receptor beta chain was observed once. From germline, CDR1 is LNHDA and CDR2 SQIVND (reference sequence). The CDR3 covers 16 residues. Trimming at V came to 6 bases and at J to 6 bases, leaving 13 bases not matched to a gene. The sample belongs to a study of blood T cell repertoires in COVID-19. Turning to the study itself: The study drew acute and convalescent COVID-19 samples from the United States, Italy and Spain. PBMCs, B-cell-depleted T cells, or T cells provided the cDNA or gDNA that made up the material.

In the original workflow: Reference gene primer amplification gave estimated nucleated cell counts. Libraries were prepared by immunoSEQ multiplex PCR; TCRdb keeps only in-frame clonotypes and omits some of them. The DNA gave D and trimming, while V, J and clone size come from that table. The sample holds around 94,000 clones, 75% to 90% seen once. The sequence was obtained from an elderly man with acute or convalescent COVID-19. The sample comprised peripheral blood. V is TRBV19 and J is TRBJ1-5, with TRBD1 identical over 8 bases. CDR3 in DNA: TGTGCCAGTAGCCGTGAGAGACAGGGGATTTTTCAGCCCCAGCATTTT. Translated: CASSRERQGIFQPQHF. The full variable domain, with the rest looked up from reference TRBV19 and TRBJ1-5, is DGGITQSPKYLFRKEGQNVTLSCEQNLNHDAMYWYRQDPGQGLRLIYYSQIVNDFQKGDIAEGYSVSREKKESFPLTVTSAQKNPTAFYLCASSRERQGIFQPQHFGDGTRLSIL.